A selection of T cell receptor beta chains follows, all from one sample in a study of T cell responses to AZD1222 COVID-19 vaccine. Some clones are missing from TCRdb's copy, which holds only in-frame ones; the method was immunoSEQ multiplex PCR. The table lists about 150,000 clones, just over 90% of them singletons. The source material was peripheral blood, sampled 28 days after the second AZD1222 dose. These receptor sequences come from an adult who received the AZD1222 COVID-19 vaccine. CDR3s include the opening cysteine and the closing phenylalanine or tryptophan. A clone size is listed for some rows: how often the clone was seen (once, few, many), or a class if it is expanded.

TRBV7-3	TRBJ2-7	.	CASSLGQGAYEQYF
TRBV18	TRBJ1-6	.	CASSQQADSPLHF
TRBV12-3/TRBV12-4	TRBJ2-4	.	CASSLLAKNIQYF
TRBV6-6	TRBJ1-5	.	CASSRTGEGVVGQPQHF
TRBV5-6	TRBJ2-7	.	CASSAADEQYF
TRBV6-4	TRBJ2-1	once	CASSEGLGRNEQFF
TRBV5-4	TRBJ1-2	once	CASSLEGLRGYTF
TRBV7-2	TRBJ2-1	.	CASSSQGGGNEQFF
TRBV15	TRBJ1-2	few	CATSRPGGDYGYTF
TRBV7-9	TRBJ1-1	.	CASSPREGTEAFF
TRBV12-5	TRBJ2-3	.	CASGSGQHTDTQYF
TRBV5-1	TRBJ1-4	.	CASSTGQGGDEKLFF
TRBV19	TRBJ1-3	.	CATENRAHSGNTIYF
TRBV7-3	TRBJ1-3	.	CASSPGTGSGNTIYF
TRBV30	TRBJ1-2	.	CAWSVLVPAYGYTF
TRBV30	TRBJ1-6	.	CAWSGGQGFSYNSPLHF
TRBV5-5	TRBJ2-1	.	CASSLGGRANEQFF
TRBV18	TRBJ1-2	.	CASSPRDNYGYTF
TRBV18	TRBJ1-2	.	CASSPTAGRNYGYTF
TRBV19	TRBJ1-2	.	CASTFTGGNYGYTF
TRBV6-5	TRBJ2-2	.	CASSSQTGELFF
TRBV5-1	TRBJ2-7	once	CASSLGAGSSYEQYF
TRBV6-1	TRBJ2-7	.	CASSEGGWQSYEQYF
TRBV10-2	TRBJ2-2	.	CASSGGRWTGELFF
TRBV5-1	TRBJ1-6	.	CASSTEGPGGTVSPLHF
TRBV11-2	TRBJ1-1	.	CASSFVQENTEAFF
TRBV12-3/TRBV12-4	TRBJ1-2	.	CASSDRSRGGYTF
TRBV27	TRBJ1-2	.	CASSSPRSNYGYTF
TRBV5-4	TRBJ2-5	once	CASSLGSVQETQYF
TRBV29-1	TRBJ1-1	.	CSVESPEAFF
TRBV20-1	TRBJ1-1	.	CSASWDGEAFF
TRBV5-1	TRBJ2-2	.	CASSGTSGRLSNTGELFF
TRBV15	TRBJ1-2	.	CATSRGPLSREKGYTF
TRBV5-1	TRBJ1-1	.	CASSLDDLGGGTEAFF
TRBV13	TRBJ2-5	.	CASSLGRLQETQYF
TRBV10-3	TRBJ2-3	.	CAIRPRGPTDTQYF
TRBV11-2	TRBJ1-1	.	CASSTRRQKENTEAFF
TRBV2	TRBJ1-5	.	CASGSYSNQPQHF
TRBV11-3	TRBJ1-1	.	CASSIPGTEAFF
TRBV6-5	TRBJ1-1	.	CASSSLGWDEAFF